Shown below are 4 T cell receptor beta chains from a single sample sequenced in a study of OX40 agonist ivuxolimab in advanced cancers. The data were produced by immunoSEQ multiplex PCR, yet TCRdb's version contains in-frame clones alone and is incomplete. Of about 72,000 clones listed, under 90% are singletons. The input for sequencing was CD4+ or CD8+ T cells sorted from blood, taken in a trial of the OX40 agonist ivuxolimab. These receptors originate from an adult with an advanced solid tumor such as melanoma, head and neck, liver or kidney cancer.

This rearrangement joins TRBV7-2 to TRBJ2-7; D is ambiguous. The V end lost 1 base, the J end lost 3 bases, and 16 bases lay between the germline ends. From germline, CDR1 is SGHTA and CDR2 FQGNSA. The CDR3 is 16 residues long. Here the CDR3 reads CASSLGGYDNLYEQYF. DNA for the CDR3: TGTGCCAGCAGCTTAGGAGGCTACGACAACCTCTACGAGCAGTACTTC.

V and J are TRBV11-3 and TRBJ1-3, with TRBD1 identical over 8 bases. From germline, CDR1 is SGHNT and CDR2 YENEEA. V lost 4 bases and J lost 3; bases outside the gene matches: 5. This CDR3 spans 15 amino acids. In DNA, the CDR3 is TGTGCCAGCAGCTCCCAGGGGGCGCATGGAAACACCATATATTTT. Protein: CASSSQGAHGNTIYF.

The chain combines TRBV28 with TRBJ1-2, with TRBD1 as a possible D gene (5 bases). The CDR3 has 16 amino acids. The ends were cut back, 6 bases at V and 1 base at J, with 18 bases in the middle. Per germline, CDR1 MDHEN and CDR2 SYDVKM. The CDR3 bases are TGTGCCAGCAGCATACCCCCGGGACGTTTTAACTATGGCTACACCTTC. Translated, it gives CASSIPPGRFNYGYTF.

V gene TRBV5-4 combines with J gene TRBJ2-2; 8 positions match TRBD1. Germline CDR1 is SGHNT and CDR2 is YYREEE (reference sequence). CDR3 length equals 13 residues. The ends lost 2 bases at V and 7 bases at J; junction bases unmatched: 1. The CDR3: CASSFDRGGELFF. Here the CDR3 DNA reads TGTGCCAGCAGCTTCGACAGGGGCGGGGAGCTGTTTTTT.